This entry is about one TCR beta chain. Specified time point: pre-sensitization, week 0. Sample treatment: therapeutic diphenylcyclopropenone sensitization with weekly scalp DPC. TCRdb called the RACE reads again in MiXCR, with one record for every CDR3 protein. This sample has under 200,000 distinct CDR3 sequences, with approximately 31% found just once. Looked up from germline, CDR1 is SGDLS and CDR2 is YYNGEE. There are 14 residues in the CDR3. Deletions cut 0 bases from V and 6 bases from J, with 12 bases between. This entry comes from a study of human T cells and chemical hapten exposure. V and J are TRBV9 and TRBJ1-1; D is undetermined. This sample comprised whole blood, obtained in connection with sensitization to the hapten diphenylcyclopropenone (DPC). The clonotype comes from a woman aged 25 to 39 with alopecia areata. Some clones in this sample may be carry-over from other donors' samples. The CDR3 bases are TGTGCCAGCAGCGTAGACGGTAGGTCGGCTGAAGCTTTCTTT. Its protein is CASSVDGRSAEAFF.